These 16 T cell receptor beta chains came from one sample sequenced in a study of response to subunit inactivated influenza vaccine. TCRdb reanalysed the RT-PCR reads using MiXCR and keeps one entry per CDR3 protein. The sample has under 550,000 distinct CDR3 sequences; around 7.7% are singletons. The source was PBMCs from blood, collected less than 30 months after vaccination. The receptor set was obtained from a man aged 50-75 years who received an inactivated influenza vaccine.

This clonotype was detected many times. The gene calls are TRBV28 and TRBJ2-7, with a weak D call TRBD2 (6 bases). Germline CDR1 MDHEN, CDR2 SYDVKM. The CDR3 loop spans 14 amino acids. V was cut by 4 bases and J by 2 bases, with 12 bases left in between. The CDR3 protein is CASSYGTEAYEQYF. The CDR3 region has the DNA TGTGCCAGCAGTTACGGGACTGAGGCCTACGAGCAGTACTTC.

J is TRBJ2-2 and V is TRBV19; TRBD2 is a possible D gene (5 bases). This CDR3 is 16 amino acids long. Trimming stripped 6 bases from V and 4 bases from J, with 18 bases between. Germline V gene lookup returns CDR1 LNHDA and CDR2 SQIVND (reference sequence). For the CDR3, the DNA is TGTGCCAGTAGACACCCCACGTTAGCGCTCACCGGGGAGCTGTTTTTT. Protein product: CASRHPTLALTGELFF.

The chain links TRBV2 to TRBJ2-7; a possible D gene is TRBD1 (6 bases). Deletions cut 10 bases from V and 4 bases from J, with 11 bases between. From germline, CDR1 is SNHLY and CDR2 FYNNEI. The CDR3 covers 11 residues. This CDR3 is CAKGTGYEQYF. CDR3 in DNA: TGTGCCAAAGGAACAGGGTACGAGCAGTACTTC.

About this clonotype: A much larger clone sits a single nucleotide away, making a read error possible. The chain is built from TRBV6-2 or TRBV6-3 and TRBJ2-1, with D tentatively TRBD2 (6 bases). The CDR3 is 15 residues long. Trimming took off 5 bases at V and 0 bases at J, with 11 bases between the two ends. Germline loops: CDR1 MNHEY, CDR2 SVGEGT. Here the CDR3 reads CASSLLATSYNEQFF. CDR3 sequence (DNA): TGTGCCAGCAGTCTACTAGCCACCTCCTACAATGAGCAGTTCTTC.

This clonotype appeared a few times. This chain joins TRBV3-1 and TRBJ1-1; D remains unclear. The CDR3 spans 16 residues. CDR1 is LGHDT, CDR2 YNNKEL, per germline (reference sequence). Trimming took off 1 base at V and 0 bases at J, with 12 bases between the two ends. The CDR3 loop reads CASSQGFGRMNTEAFF. The CDR3 DNA reads as TGTGCCAGCAGCCAAGGGTTCGGACGGATGAACACTGAAGCTTTCTTT. Variable domain in full (rest from reference TRBV3-1 and TRBJ1-1): DTAVSQTPKYLVTQMGNDKSIKCEQNLGHDTMYWYKQDSKKFLKIMFSYNNKELIINETVPNRFSPKSPDKAHLNLHINSLELGDSAVYFCASSQGFGRMNTEAFFGQGTRLTVV.

The genes are TRBV3-1 and TRBJ1-1, with unresolved D. CDR1 and CDR2 (germline): LGHDT, YNNKEL (reference sequence). V was cut by 1 base and J by 1 base, with 7 bases left in between. The CDR3 has 14 amino acids. Here the CDR3 DNA reads TGTGCCAGCAGCCAAGCCTGGAGGAACACTGAAGCTTTCTTT. Translation gives CASSQAWRNTEAFF.

The chain links TRBV2 to TRBJ2-5; TRBD2 is a possible D gene (6 bases). V was pared by 3 bases and J by 9 bases, with 20 bases between. Germline values: CDR1 SNHLY, CDR2 FYNNEI. This CDR3 has 15 residues. CDR3 loop: CASSEGGGFWRAQYF. For the CDR3, the DNA is TGTGCCAGCAGTGAGGGGGGTGGCTTCTGGAGGGCCCAGTACTTC.

The genes are TRBV7-8 and TRBJ2-5; D call uncertain. This CDR3 region has 13 residues. From germline, CDR1 is SGHVS and CDR2 FQNEAQ. V was pared by 2 bases and J by 5 bases, with 9 bases between. The CDR3: CASSLISSETQYF. The CDR3 DNA reads as TGTGCCAGCAGCTTAATATCTTCGGAGACCCAGTACTTC.

The sample holds a few counts of this clonotype. The genes are TRBV6-1 and TRBJ2-1; D gene uncertain. Germline assignment: CDR1 MNHNS and CDR2 SASEGT. CDR3 length: 15 amino acids. Trimming left V 6 bases short and J 7 bases short, with 19 bases between. The DNA of the CDR3 is TGTGCCAGCAGCCTTGACGTCCCGAGGATGAATGAGCAGTTCTTC. This gives the protein CASSLDVPRMNEQFF.

The chain links TRBV11-2 to TRBJ2-7; TRBD1 aligns across 7 bases. The CDR3 loop spans 11 amino acids. J lost 12 bases, V lost 5 bases, and 7 bases had no gene match. Germline CDR1 and CDR2: SGHAT and FQNNGV. Written as DNA, the CDR3 is TGTGCCAGCAGCGGGGACAGCGGTCGGTACTTC. Its protein is CASSGDSGRYF.

This chain joins TRBV6-5 and TRBJ1-3; D gene unclear. CDR3 size: 14 residues. Germline V gene data show CDR1 as MNHEY and CDR2 as SVGAGI. Trimming left V 3 bases short and J 2 bases short, with 8 bases between. CDR3 bases: TGTGCCAGCAGTTATTCCGGGGCTGGAAACACCATATATTTT. Translated: CASSYSGAGNTIYF.

This clonotype was recorded at least ten times. This chain uses TRBV27 with TRBJ2-7, with 7 bases aligning to TRBD2. CDR1 is MNHEY, CDR2 SMNVEV, per germline (reference sequence). The CDR3 covers 16 residues. J was trimmed by 2 bases and V by 0 bases; bases with no gene match: 7. Here the CDR3 reads CASSLSPASGTYEQYF. Written as DNA, the CDR3 is TGTGCCAGCAGTTTATCCCCAGCTAGCGGAACCTACGAGCAGTACTTC.

This clonotype was recorded at least ten times. This rearrangement joins TRBV27 to TRBJ1-5; D gene ambiguous. Trimming stripped 5 bases from V and 4 bases from J, with 9 bases between. The CDR3 runs 13 residues. Germline-derived CDR1 and CDR2 are MNHEY and SMNVEV (reference sequence). For the CDR3, the DNA is TGTGCCAGCAGTCCAATACTTAATCAGCCCCAGCATTTT. Translating it yields CASSPILNQPQHF.

This clonotype has only a few counts. The chain has TRBV29-1 and TRBJ2-1; no reliable D call. This CDR3 has 12 residues. Trimming stripped 1 base from V and 5 bases from J, with 6 bases between. Germline V CDR1 and CDR2: SQVTM, ANQGSEA. CDR3 nucleotide sequence: TGCAGCGTTGAAGGGACCCACAATGAGCAGTTCTTC. It translates to CSVEGTHNEQFF.

This clonotype has a handful of counts. The V and J genes are TRBV5-1 and TRBJ1-2; 7 bases are a match to TRBD1. Germline lookup yields CDR1 SGHRS and CDR2 YFSETQ. The CDR3 length is 16 residues. The J segment lost 4 bases and the V segment lost 4 bases, leaving 13 bases of the junction unmatched. The CDR3 spells CASSQGDRARAYGYTF. The CDR3 DNA sequence: TGCGCCAGCAGCCAAGGAGACAGGGCAAGGGCCTATGGCTACACCTTC. Filled out from reference TRBV5-1 and TRBJ1-2, the complete variable domain reads KAGVTQTPRYLIKTRGQQVTLSCSPISGHRSVSWYQQTPGQGLQFLFEYFSETQRNKGNFPGRFSGRQFSNSRSEMNVSTLELGDSALYLCASSQGDRARAYGYTFGSGTRLTVV.

This clonotype was recorded many times. The chain employs TRBV12-3 or TRBV12-4 and TRBJ2-1; D gene uncertain. The V and J ends lost 5 bases and 11 bases respectively, with 10 bases between them. The length of the CDR3 is 11 residues. The CDR3 nucleotides read TGTGCCAGCAGTCGAGGTAACAAGCAGTTCTTC. Translating it yields CASSRGNKQFF.